What follows describes a single TCR beta chain. Its antigen is unidentified. Naive CD8 populations comprised CD45RO-negative cells positively selected for CCR7, excluding terminally differentiated effector memory CD45RA+ cells. All donors were healthy HIV-negative adults lacking recent acute infections or vaccinations. Original data processing: Because ImmunoSEQ provided only junction sequences with no quality scores, the filtering differed. Generated by immunoSEQ multiplex PCR, the TCRdb table keeps only in-frame clones and is missing some. V, J and clone size were drawn from that table, and D and trimming were deduced from the DNA. The sample carries around 2,000,000 clones, over 85% recorded once. The data stem from a study of shared clonotypes between healthy human individuals. Study summary: CD8 memory received one plate per donor, CD8 naive two, CD4 memory three and CD4 naive three. Study-level points and caveats: For naive CD4 cells, 4% to 5% of clonotypes were shared across a handful of donors.

Trimming removed 1 base from V and 7 bases from J, with 8 bases in between. Germline CDR1 reads GTSNPN; CDR2 reads SVGIG (reference sequence). The CDR3 sequence is 12 residues long. Source material: naive CD8+ T cells sorted from blood. The chain joins TRBV30 to TRBJ1-5; D gene ambiguous. The sequence was obtained from a man aged 18-30 years in good health. DNA of the CDR3: TGTGCCTGGAGTGGGAGGGCACAGCCCCAGCATTTT. Protein sequence: CAWSGRAQPQHF.